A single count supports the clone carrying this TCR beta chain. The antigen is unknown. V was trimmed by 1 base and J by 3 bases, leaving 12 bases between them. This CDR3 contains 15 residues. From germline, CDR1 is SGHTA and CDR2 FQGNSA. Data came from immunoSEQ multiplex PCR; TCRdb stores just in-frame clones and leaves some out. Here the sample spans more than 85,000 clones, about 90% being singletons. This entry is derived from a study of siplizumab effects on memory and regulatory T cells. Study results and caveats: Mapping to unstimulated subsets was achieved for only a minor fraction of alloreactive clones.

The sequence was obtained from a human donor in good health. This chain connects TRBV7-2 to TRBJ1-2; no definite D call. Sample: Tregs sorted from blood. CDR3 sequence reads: CASSLESSVHYGYTF. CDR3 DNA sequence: TGTGCCAGCAGCTTAGAGTCGTCGGTCCACTATGGCTACACCTTC.